The TCR beta chain under discussion was sequenced for a study of T cell responses to AZD1222 COVID-19 vaccine. Study-wide findings and caveats: Seropositive at baseline were only a handful of AZD1222 recipients. Sampling that yielded the repertoires occurred only after the peak T cell response. Variant regions that are unmutated are reportedly the target of nearly half of spike-specific TCRs.

Regarding this clone: Its target is unknown.

CDR3 length: 13 amino acids. Looked up from germline, CDR1 is SQVTM and CDR2 is ANQGSEA. V was pared by 7 bases and J by 6 bases, with 8 bases of the junction left unmatched. TCRdb keeps only in-frame clones here, not all; method: immunoSEQ multiplex PCR. The repertoire holds about 110,000 clones, with 89% as singletons. The chain joins TRBV29-1 to TRBJ2-3; 9 bases are shared with TRBD2. This clonotype was sampled from an adult in good health. The sequencing used peripheral blood, collected on day 0 of AZD1222 vaccination. Here the CDR3 DNA reads TGCAGCGCGCAGATAGCGGGAGCCGATACGCAGTATTTT. Translating gives CSAQIAGADTQYF.